These 17 T cell receptor beta chains share one sample of origin, sequenced in a study of blood T cell repertoires in COVID-19. Sequenced by immunoSEQ multiplex PCR; TCRdb stores in-frame clones only, minus some. Among about 110,000 clones listed, approximately 80% were seen once. Sequencing was carried out using peripheral blood. Source of these receptors: a woman aged 40 to 50 with acute or convalescent COVID-19.

The V gene is TRBV5-4, the J gene TRBJ1-2; D is possibly TRBD1 (6 bases). In germline, CDR1 is SGHNT, CDR2 YYREEE (reference sequence). Trimming shortened V by 3 bases and J by 2 bases, and 14 bases separated the two germline ends. This CDR3 region has 15 residues. DNA for the CDR3: TGTGCCAGCAGCTATGGACAGTTTGGGAACTATGGCTACACCTTC. Encoded protein: CASSYGQFGNYGYTF.

This clone was observed a single time. This chain links TRBV9 with TRBJ1-5; D may be TRBD1 (5 bases). The CDR3 spans 14 residues. CDR1 is SGDLS, CDR2 YYNGEE, per germline. The V end was cut by 1 base, the J end by 3 bases, with 8 bases between. In DNA form, the CDR3 reads TGTGCCAGCAGCGTACAGGGCGACAATCAGCCCCAGCATTTT. Protein sequence: CASSVQGDNQPQHF.

This clone was picked up a small number of times. V gene TRBV7-2 combines with J gene TRBJ2-7; perhaps TRBD2 as D (5 bases). CDR1 SGHTA and CDR2 FQGNSA come from the germline V gene. Trimming cost V 1 base and J 5 bases, with 12 bases left between them. The CDR3 consists of 14 residues. The CDR3: CASSLELTTNEQYF. The CDR3 bases are TGTGCCAGCAGCTTAGAGTTGACTACAAACGAGCAGTACTTC.

The chain employs TRBV15 and TRBJ2-1; the match to TRBD2 covers 7 bases. Germline assignment: CDR1 LNHNV and CDR2 YYDKDF (reference sequence). The V segment lost 0 bases and the J segment 10 bases; nucleotides outside the gene matches: 12. The CDR3 loop spans 16 amino acids. The CDR3, as DNA: TGTGCCACCAGCAGAGATGCGACTAGCCGGGGTGGGGAGCAGTTCTTC. Its protein is CATSRDATSRGGEQFF.

The V and J genes are TRBV9 and TRBJ2-1; 8 bases align to TRBD2. CDR1 is SGDLS, CDR2 YYNGEE, per germline. The CDR3 runs to 15 residues. Trimming took 4 bases from V and 5 from J; bases not matched to a gene: 8. DNA for the CDR3: TGTGCCAGCAGCCCGAGACTAGCGCTGAACAATGAGCAGTTCTTC. It specifies CASSPRLALNNEQFF.

The chain employs TRBV28 and TRBJ1-5; D not certain. The CDR3 is 16 residues long. Germline V gives CDR1 MDHEN, CDR2 SYDVKM. V was shortened by 2 bases and J by 2 bases, with 13 bases between the two germline ends. The CDR3: CASSLRGLGGNQPQHF. The CDR3 DNA follows: TGTGCCAGCAGTTTAAGAGGGTTGGGAGGCAATCAGCCCCAGCATTTT.

The J gene is TRBJ1-2, the V gene TRBV3-1 (or the pseudogene TRBV3-2); no reliable D call. V was clipped by 0 bases and J by 7 bases, with 15 bases between them. The CDR3 runs to 15 residues. Per the germline V gene, CDR1 is LGHDT and CDR2 is YNNKEL (reference sequence). CDR3 sequence: CASSQDGSGSGGYTF. The CDR3, as DNA: TGTGCCAGCAGCCAAGATGGATCGGGTAGTGGTGGCTACACCTTC.

The chain is built from TRBV7-9 and TRBJ2-3, with TRBD2 as a possible D gene (7 bases). V lost 5 bases and J lost 4, with 13 bases in between. Looked up from germline, CDR1 is SEHNR and CDR2 is FQNEAQ (reference sequence). This CDR3 region has 14 residues. Here the CDR3 reads CASSRGGGADTQYF. For the CDR3, the DNA is TGTGCCAGCAGCCGTGGAGGGGGGGCAGATACGCAGTATTTT.

This sequence joins TRBV6-5 and TRBJ1-2, with a possible D match to TRBD1 (6 bases). Germline V gene data show CDR1 as MNHEY and CDR2 as SVGAGI. The CDR3 totals 14 residues. Trimming removed 1 base at V and 5 bases at J, with 11 bases between. The CDR3 spells CASSYLGARYGYTF. The CDR3 DNA sequence: TGTGCCAGCAGTTACTTGGGGGCAAGATATGGCTACACCTTC.

The chain joins TRBV7-9 to TRBJ1-6, with 8 bases lining up with TRBD1. Germline V gene sequence: CDR1 SEHNR, CDR2 FQNEAQ (reference sequence). Trimming cost V 8 bases and J 7 bases; bases outside gene matches: 4. This CDR3 has 13 amino acids. Here the CDR3 reads CASGQGGNSPLHF. CDR3 bases: TGTGCCAGCGGACAGGGAGGCAATTCACCCCTCCACTTT.

The rearrangement uses TRBV5-8 and TRBJ1-1; 8 bases agree with TRBD1. The CDR3 is 15 residues long. Per germline, CDR1 SGHTS and CDR2 YDEGEE. The junction had 5 bases not matched to a gene; V was cut back by 1 base and J by 3 bases. The CDR3 loop reads CASSLWTGRDTEAFF. CDR3 nucleotide sequence: TGTGCCAGCAGCTTGTGGACAGGGAGGGACACTGAAGCTTTCTTT.

This clone was recorded once. J is TRBJ1-5 and V is TRBV19; D unclear. Trimming cost V 6 bases and J 1 base, with 10 bases left between them. CDR1 LNHDA and CDR2 SQIVND come from the germline V gene (reference sequence). The CDR3 extends over 14 amino acids. The CDR3 DNA is TGTGCCAGTAGCCAGGTAATGAGCAATCAGCCCCAGCATTTT. It specifies CASSQVMSNQPQHF.

This clone was seen only a few times. The chain is built from TRBV12-3 or TRBV12-4 and TRBJ2-7; no definite D call. The CDR3 contains 11 residues. V dropped 6 bases and J dropped 7 bases, with 10 bases sitting between them. This chain's CDR3 is CASSNRVEQYF. CDR3 coding DNA: TGTGCCAGCAGCAACCGGGTGGAGCAGTACTTC.

This chain links TRBV6-5 with TRBJ1-1; 12 positions agree with TRBD1. Germline CDR1 and CDR2: MNHEY and SVGAGI. The length of the CDR3 is 14 residues. The V segment lost 7 bases and the J segment 7 bases; nucleotides outside the gene matches: 7. This CDR3 reads CASKRDRGQGEAFF. CDR3 DNA sequence: TGTGCCAGCAAACGGGACAGGGGGCAAGGTGAAGCTTTCTTT.

This clone was counted a few times. The chain carries TRBV3-1 (or the pseudogene TRBV3-2) and TRBJ1-3; D remains ambiguous. Germline assignment: CDR1 LGHDT and CDR2 YNNKEL (reference sequence). The CDR3 extends over 15 amino acids. The V gene lost 1 base and the J gene lost 0 bases, with 7 bases spanning the gap. CDR3 residues: CASSQVRSSGNTIYF. CDR3 nucleotide sequence: TGTGCCAGCAGCCAAGTGCGAAGCTCTGGAAACACCATATATTTT.

The chain employs TRBV5-1 and TRBJ2-1; 9 bases fit TRBD1. The germline V gene encodes CDR1 SGHRS and CDR2 YFSETQ. With V trimmed by 4 bases and J by 11 bases, 10 bases remained unmatched. This CDR3 has 14 amino acids. The CDR3 region is CASSPQQGALKQFF. CDR3 nucleotide sequence: TGCGCCAGCAGCCCCCAACAGGGGGCGCTTAAGCAGTTCTTC.

The chain uses TRBV7-9 and TRBJ1-3; D possibly corresponds to TRBD1 (5 bases). V was shortened by 11 bases and J by 0 bases, with 14 bases between the two germline ends. Germline CDR1 reads SEHNR; CDR2 reads FQNEAQ (reference sequence). The CDR3 spans 14 residues. The CDR3 sequence: CAFGALFSGNTIYF. CDR3 DNA sequence: TGTGCCTTTGGGGCTCTATTCTCTGGAAACACCATATATTTT.